The next 4 T cell receptor beta chains were all read from a single sample in a study of identical twins. TCRdb itself ran the 5' RACE reads through MiXCR, one entry per CDR3 protein. The profile shows hundreds of thousands of distinct CDR3 sequences, approximately 13% of them singletons. This sample also belongs to another study, concerning yellow fever vaccine responses in identical twins.

The sample consisted of PBMCs. The receptors were sampled from a young woman in good health.

This clonotype was detected many times. The CDR3 loop reads CASSLDRAPYNEQFF. The CDR3, as DNA: TGTGCCAGCAGTTTAGACAGGGCCCCCTACAATGAGCAGTTCTTC. V gene TRBV27 combines with J gene TRBJ2-1; 7 nucleotides match TRBD1. Germline CDR1 and CDR2: MNHEY and SMNVEV (reference sequence). After removal of 2 bases from V and 2 bases from J, the junction contained 3 bases not matched to a gene. The CDR3 extends over 15 amino acids.

The genes are TRBV9 and TRBJ2-1, with TRBD2 matching 9 bases. This CDR3 region has 16 residues. CDR1 and CDR2 (germline): SGDLS, YYNGEE. V lost 0 bases to trimming and J lost 8 bases; unmatched junction nucleotides: 9. The CDR3 loop is CASSVEAGGSGHEQFF. For the CDR3, the DNA is TGTGCCAGCAGCGTAGAAGCGGGAGGTAGTGGCCATGAGCAGTTCTTC.

This clonotype came up many times. This chain links TRBV11-2 with TRBJ1-6, with D possibly matching TRBD1 (6 bases). V lost 0 bases and J lost 13, with 10 bases in between. CDR3 length: 13 residues. Per the germline V gene, CDR1 is SGHAT and CDR2 is FQNNGV. The DNA for the CDR3 is TGTGCCAGCAGCTTAGACAGGGGTAGTCCCCTCCACTTT. It translates to CASSLDRGSPLHF.

The V gene is TRBV7-2, the J gene TRBJ2-3; D perhaps matches TRBD2 (6 bases). There are 15 residues in the CDR3. Germline V CDR1 and CDR2: SGHTA, FQGNSA. V lost 1 base, J lost 8 bases, and 16 bases lay in between. CDR3 nucleotides: TGTGCCAGCAGCTTAGGACGCAACCGGGGAGGTACGCAGTATTTT. Its protein product is CASSLGRNRGGTQYF. Full variable domain (outside the CDR3, taken from reference TRBV7-2 and TRBJ2-3): GAGVSQSPSNKVTEKGKDVELRCDPISGHTALYWYRQSLGQGLEFLIYFQGNSAPDKSGLPSDRFSAERTGGSVSTLTIQRTQQEDSAVYLCASSLGRNRGGTQYFGPGTRLTVL.